This entry lists 22 T cell receptor beta chains sequenced from one sample in a study of blood T cells in healthy people across ages. A second PCR, run for roughly 7 to 12 cycles, used a sample-barcoded 5' primer plus a J-beta primer mix. TCRdb itself ran the 5' RACE reads through MiXCR, one entry per CDR3 protein. The sample lists 540,000 or so distinct CDR3 sequences, 27% seen once, with about a fifth in the top ten. What was sequenced was blood. These receptors all come from a woman in her seventies in good health.

This chain connects TRBV27 to TRBJ2-6, with 7 bases that match TRBD1. Germline V gene lookup returns CDR1 MNHEY and CDR2 SMNVEV (reference sequence). The ends lost 0 bases at V and 0 bases at J; junction bases unmatched: 5. The CDR3 is 18 residues long. The chain's CDR3 is CASSLSIDRASGANVLTF. CDR3 nucleotides: TGTGCCAGCAGTTTATCGATCGACAGGGCCTCTGGGGCCAACGTCCTGACTTTC.

This clonotype was picked up a small number of times. J is TRBJ2-5 and V is TRBV25-1, with D possibly being TRBD2 (5 bases). Trimming removed 3 bases at V and 3 bases at J, with 11 bases between. The CDR3 has 14 residues. Germline CDR1 MGHDK, CDR2 SYGVNS. The CDR3 protein is CASSESGRKETQYF. The CDR3, as DNA: TGTGCCAGCAGTGAGAGCGGCAGAAAAGAGACCCAGTACTTC. Filled out from reference TRBV25-1 and TRBJ2-5, the complete variable domain reads EADIYQTPRYLVIGTGKKITLECSQTMGHDKMYWYQQDPGMELHLIHYSYGVNSTEKGDLSSESTVSRIRTEHFPLTLESARPSHTSQYLCASSESGRKETQYFGPGTRLLVL.

The chain joins TRBV11-2 to TRBJ2-7; D possibly corresponds to TRBD1 (6 bases). CDR1 SGHAT and CDR2 FQNNGV come from the germline V gene. V was trimmed by 5 bases and J by 2 bases, leaving 16 bases between them. This CDR3 comprises 15 residues. The CDR3 bases are TGTGCCAGCAGCACCGTGGCAGGGGTAACCTACGAGCAGTACTTC. This codes for CASSTVAGVTYEQYF. The full variable domain, completed using reference TRBV11-2 and TRBJ2-7, is EAGVAQSPRYKIIEKRQSVAFWCNPISGHATLYWYQQILGQGPKLLIQFQNNGVVDDSQLPKDRFSAERLKGVDSTLKIQPAKLEDSAVYLCASSTVAGVTYEQYFGPGTRLTVT.

This clonotype has just one count. Germline and junction disagree at one end, which may indicate a read error. J is TRBJ1-5 and V is TRBV4-2; unclear D gene. Germline V CDR1 and CDR2: LGHNA, YNFKEQ. The CDR3 loop spans 15 amino acids. CDR3 amino acids: CASSQVGSGNRPQHF. CDR3 DNA sequence: TGTGCCAGCAGCCAAGTGGGATCCGGCAATCGGCCCCAGCATTTT.

This chain uses TRBV2 with TRBJ2-7, with D tentatively TRBD2 (6 bases). CDR1 and CDR2 from the germline V gene are SNHLY and FYNNEI. The V end lost 6 bases, the J end lost 10 bases, and 10 bases lay between the germline ends. The CDR3 consists of 10 residues. The CDR3 reads CASSAGTQYF. In DNA, the CDR3 is TGTGCCAGCAGCGCTGGGACTCAGTACTTC.

This chain connects TRBV19 to TRBJ2-1; 8 bases are a match to TRBD1. Losses at the gene ends were 3 bases for V and 4 bases for J; bases not matched to a gene: 8. The germline V gene has CDR1 LNHDA and CDR2 SQIVND (reference sequence). The CDR3 loop spans 16 amino acids. Here the CDR3 DNA reads TGTGCCAGTAGTATTGCCGGGACAGGCCGATACAATGAGCAGTTCTTC. This gives the protein CASSIAGTGRYNEQFF.

The rearrangement links TRBV29-1 to TRBJ1-1; the match to TRBD1 covers 7 bases. The CDR3 contains 14 residues. Per germline, CDR1 SQVTM and CDR2 ANQGSEA. V was pared by 1 base and J by 1 base, with 3 bases of the junction left unmatched. CDR3 amino acids: CSVEGRQGNTEAFF. The CDR3 nucleotides are TGCAGCGTTGAAGGAAGACAGGGGAACACTGAAGCTTTCTTT.

Comments on this clonotype: A read error may account for a junction end that differs from germline. V is TRBV5-1 and J is TRBJ2-2; D possibly uses TRBD1 or TRBD2 (5 bases each). From germline, CDR1 is SGHRS and CDR2 YFSETQ. This CDR3 spans 15 amino acids. The CDR3 DNA reads TGCGCCAGCAGCTTGGCGGCAGGGTCGATCGGGGCGCTGTTTTTT. It specifies CASSLAAGSIGALFF. Based on the CDR3 plus reference TRBV5-1 and TRBJ2-2, the full variable domain is KAGVTQTPRYLIKTRGQQVTLSCSPISGHRSVSWYQQTPGQGLQFLFEYFSETQRNKGNFPGRFSGRQFSNSRSEMNVSTLELGDSALYLCASSLAAGSIGALFFGEGSRLTVL.

This clonotype is a singleton in its sample. The chain joins TRBV3-1 to TRBJ2-1; 10 bases agree with TRBD2. V gave up 3 bases and J gave up 7 bases; unmatched junction bases: 9. The CDR3 has 16 amino acids. Germline CDR1 LGHDT, CDR2 YNNKEL (reference sequence). The chain's CDR3 is CASSHSGGQVGNEQFF. CDR3 nucleotides: TGTGCCAGCAGCCATAGCGGGGGGCAGGTCGGGAATGAGCAGTTCTTC.

This clonotype has only a few counts. The rearrangement links TRBV7-2 to TRBJ2-5; 10 bases map to TRBD2. The length of the CDR3 is 16 residues. In germline, CDR1 is SGHTA, CDR2 FQGNSA. Trimming took 1 base from V and 6 from J; bases not matched to a gene: 8. The CDR3 coding sequence is TGTGCCAGCAGCTTAGACAGCGGGGGGGCCCGACAGACCCAGTACTTC. The encoded protein is CASSLDSGGARQTQYF.

Only a few counts were recorded for this clonotype. The junction departs from the called germline gene at one end, perhaps through a read error. V and J are TRBV5-1 and TRBJ2-5; TRBD1 matches 10 bases. Germline V gene sequence: CDR1 SGHRS, CDR2 YFSETQ. This CDR3 has 15 amino acids. CDR3 in amino acids: CAGSGGQGSLETQYF. CDR3 DNA: TGCGCCGGCAGCGGGGGACAGGGGTCGTTGGAGACCCAGTACTTC.

This clonotype was detected a few times. The DNA for the CDR3 is TGTGCCAGCAGCTCGGACGATAGGCAGGGCACAGATACGCAGTATTTT. This translates into CASSSDDRQGTDTQYF. This chain joins TRBV2 and TRBJ2-3, with D unclear. In germline, CDR1 is SNHLY, CDR2 FYNNEI. Trimming stripped 6 bases from V and 1 base from J, with 17 bases between. The CDR3 is 16 residues long.

The CDR3 DNA is TGTGCCATCAGTGCGAGAGCTACCAGCTCCTACAATGAGCAGTTCTTC. This encodes CAISARATSSYNEQFF. The V and J genes are TRBV10-3 and TRBJ2-1; D uncertain. The V end lost 4 bases, the J end lost 0 bases, and 13 bases lay between the germline ends. The CDR3 has 16 amino acids. Germline loops: CDR1 ENHRY, CDR2 SYGVKD.

This clonotype was seen just once. The genes are TRBV24-1 and TRBJ2-7, with TRBD2 as a possible D gene (6 bases). The DNA end is a closer match to TRBJ2-1, so the J assignment may be wrong. The CDR3 consists of 13 residues. The germline V gene has CDR1 KGHDR and CDR2 SFDVKD. Here the CDR3 DNA reads TGTGCCACCAGTGAAAGTACTAGCAACGGGCAGTTCTTC. Amino acids: CATSESTSNGQFF.

The V gene is TRBV6-6, the J gene TRBJ2-1; 8 bases fit TRBD2. Judging by the DNA end, TRBJ2-7 fits better; the J call may be wrong. The CDR3 runs 14 residues. Germline V gives CDR1 MNHNY, CDR2 SVGAGI (reference sequence). The CDR3 sequence is CASSSGGKIYEQYF. Here the CDR3 DNA reads TGTGCCAGCAGTAGCGGGGGCAAGATCTACGAGCAGTACTTC.

This clonotype was counted many times. The gene calls are TRBV7-2 and TRBJ2-5, with D uncertain. The CDR3 is 13 amino acids. V dropped 2 bases and J dropped 5 bases, with 9 bases sitting between them. In germline, CDR1 is SGHTA, CDR2 FQGNSA. For the CDR3, the DNA is TGTGCCAGCAGCTTAAAATTGGGCGAGACCCAGTACTTC. Protein product: CASSLKLGETQYF.

This clonotype was detected only a few times. The chain carries TRBV12-3 or TRBV12-4 and TRBJ2-5; D gene ambiguous. The ends were cut back, 3 bases at V and 5 bases at J, with 13 bases in the middle. The CDR3 has 14 residues. For the CDR3, the DNA is TGTGCCAGCAGTTTTGTCGGAAGCCAGGAGACCCAGTACTTC. Translated: CASSFVGSQETQYF.

The chain is built from TRBV11-2 and TRBJ1-2; tentatively, D is TRBD1 (6 bases). CDR1 is SGHAT, CDR2 FQNNGV, per germline. Trimming stripped 5 bases from V and 5 bases from J, with 21 bases between. The CDR3 extends over 16 amino acids. Here the CDR3 reads CASSLAPGASGYGYTF. The CDR3 DNA sequence: TGTGCCAGCAGCCTAGCCCCGGGGGCATCAGGGTATGGCTACACCTTC.

The CDR3 is CASSYIGEQYF. CDR3 nucleotides: TGTGCCAGCAGTTATATCGGTGAGCAGTACTTC. V gene TRBV6-5 combines with J gene TRBJ2-7, with D unclear. V was trimmed by 3 bases and J by 7 bases, leaving 7 bases between them. The CDR3 has 11 amino acids. Germline CDR1 reads MNHEY; CDR2 reads SVGAGI.

The rearrangement links TRBV19 to TRBJ2-7; tentative D call: TRBD2 (5 bases). This CDR3 has 14 amino acids. V lost 6 bases and J 0 bases, leaving 12 bases between the germline ends. CDR1 LNHDA and CDR2 SQIVND come from the germline V gene (reference sequence). CDR3 protein: CASRSDYNSYEQYF. CDR3 bases: TGTGCCAGTAGAAGCGACTACAACTCCTACGAGCAGTACTTC.

This clonotype was counted a few times. The V gene is TRBV4-3, the J gene TRBJ1-4; possible D gene TRBD1, 6 bases. The V and J ends lost 1 base and 4 bases respectively, with 16 bases between them. The CDR3 length is 17 residues. Looked up from germline, CDR1 is LGHNA and CDR2 is YSLEER. The CDR3 bases are TGCGCCAGCAGCCAAGCCCCCGCGGGGGCGGGTAATGAAAAACTGTTTTTT. It encodes CASSQAPAGAGNEKLFF.

J is TRBJ2-5 and V is TRBV11-3; D may be TRBD1 or TRBD2 (5 bases each). With the DNA end fitting TRBJ2-7 better, the J assignment may be wrong. CDR3 length: 15 residues. Germline V lookup: CDR1 SGHNT, CDR2 YENEEA. The CDR3 bases are TGTGCCAGCAGCTTAGGGGGACCCCGGAGGAACGAGCAGTACTTC. Its translation: CASSLGGPRRNEQYF.